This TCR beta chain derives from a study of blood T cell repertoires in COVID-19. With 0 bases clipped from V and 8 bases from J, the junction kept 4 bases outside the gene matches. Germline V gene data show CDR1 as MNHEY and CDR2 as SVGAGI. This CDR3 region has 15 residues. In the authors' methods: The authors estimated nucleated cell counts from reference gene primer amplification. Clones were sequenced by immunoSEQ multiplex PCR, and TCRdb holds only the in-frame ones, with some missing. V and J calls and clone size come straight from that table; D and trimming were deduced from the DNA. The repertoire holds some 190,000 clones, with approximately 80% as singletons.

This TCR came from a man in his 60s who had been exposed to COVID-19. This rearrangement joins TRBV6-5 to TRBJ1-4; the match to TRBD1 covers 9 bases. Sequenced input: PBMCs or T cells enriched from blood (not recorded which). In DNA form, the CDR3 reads TGTGCCAGCAGTTACTCACAGGGGGCTGGGGAAAAACTGTTTTTT. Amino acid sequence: CASSYSQGAGEKLFF.